The clone carrying this TCR beta chain was seen more than once but under ten times. Its antigen is as yet unknown. PBMCs were density-gradient isolated from roughly 9.6 ml fresh blood. V lost 7 bases to trimming and J lost 0 bases, with 12 bases between them. Per germline, CDR1 SGHAT and CDR2 FQNNGV. CDR3 length: 14 amino acids. These data originate in a study of Graves' ophthalmopathy and Graves' hyperthyroidism. The TCR beta CDR3 regions underwent amplification from RNA transcripts. A first-round RT-PCR used HTBI primers, followed by a second-round multiplex PCR. TCRdb itself ran the multiplex PCR reads through MiXCR, one entry per CDR3 protein. This sample has 620,000 or so distinct CDR3 sequences, with about a fifth found just once. Study conclusions and caveats: The model flagged ophthalmopathy progression at more than 60% sensitivity and roughly 72% specificity.

The chain combines TRBV11-2 with TRBJ1-1; D gene ambiguous. The sequencing input was peripheral blood. This clonotype was sampled from a woman between 18 and 29 years old with stable Graves' hyperthyroidism. Some clones in this sample may be carry-over from other donors' samples. The CDR3 sequence: CASTWTGMNTEAFF. The CDR3, as DNA: TGTGCCAGCACCTGGACGGGAATGAACACTGAAGCTTTCTTT. Combining the CDR3 with reference TRBV11-2 and TRBJ1-1 gives the whole variable domain EAGVAQSPRYKIIEKRQSVAFWCNPISGHATLYWYQQILGQGPKLLIQFQNNGVVDDSQLPKDRFSAERLKGVDSTLKIQPAKLEDSAVYLCASTWTGMNTEAFFGQGTRLTVV.